One and the same sample provided the 28 T cell receptor beta chains below, sequenced in a study of identical twins. Each CDR3 protein is one row after TCRdb ran MiXCR on the 5' RACE reads. Of approximately 1.8 million distinct CDR3 sequences listed, under 35% are singletons. Sample: cord blood. These receptors all come from a newborn girl in good health.

The chain combines TRBV10-3 with TRBJ2-5; 12 nucleotides align to TRBD2. The CDR3 loop spans 12 amino acids. Per germline, CDR1 ENHRY and CDR2 SYGVKD. V lost 11 bases and J lost 5; bases outside the gene matches: 3. CDR3: CAAGLAGETQYF. The CDR3 nucleotides are TGTGCCGCTGGACTAGCGGGGGAGACCCAGTACTTC.

This clonotype was observed a few times. This chain connects TRBV3-1 to TRBJ1-1; D is possibly TRBD1 (5 bases). Germline lookup yields CDR1 LGHDT and CDR2 YNNKEL (reference sequence). Trimming shortened V by 3 bases and J by 5 bases, and 22 bases separated the two germline ends. The CDR3 is made up of 17 amino acids. CDR3 sequence: CASSHLGVQGSLTEAFF. The CDR3 DNA reads TGTGCCAGCAGCCACTTGGGCGTCCAGGGATCTCTAACTGAAGCTTTCTTT.

The chain combines TRBV6-6 with TRBJ2-4, with 8 positions matching TRBD2. Germline V CDR1 and CDR2: MNHNY, SVGAGI (reference sequence). This CDR3 has 16 residues. V was pared by 1 base and J by 7 bases, with 9 bases of the junction left unmatched. As DNA, the CDR3 is TGTGCCAGCAGTTACTGGGGTGGCGGGAGGCTTAACATTCAGTACTTC. It translates to CASSYWGGGRLNIQYF.

The chain has TRBV12-3 or TRBV12-4 and TRBJ2-1; 9 bases line up with TRBD1. The CDR3 has 15 amino acids. The V gene end was trimmed by 7 bases and the J gene end by 7 bases; junction bases not matched to a gene: 11. CDR3 DNA: TGTGCCAGCATCCCGGGGACAGGGAGAGTGAATGAGCAGTTCTTC. Translation: CASIPGTGRVNEQFF.

This clonotype was seen a few times. This chain uses TRBV4-1 with TRBJ2-5, with 12 positions matching TRBD2. There are 17 residues in the CDR3. Losses at the gene ends were 1 base for V and 5 bases for J; bases not matched to a gene: 8. In germline, CDR1 is MGHRA, CDR2 YSYEKL. DNA of the CDR3: TGCGCCAGCAGCCAAGCATCTAGCGGGAGGGCCTGGGAGACCCAGTACTTC. Translating gives CASSQASSGRAWETQYF.

This clonotype was detected a few times. This chain joins TRBV20-1 and TRBJ2-7, with D maybe TRBD2 (5 bases). This CDR3 is built from 14 residues. V was shortened by 0 bases and J by 3 bases, with 12 bases between the two germline ends. CDR1 is DFQATT, CDR2 SNEGSKA, per germline (reference sequence). The CDR3 region has the DNA TGCAGTGCTAGAGATTCGACGGGAATCTACGAGCAGTACTTC. Translated, it gives CSARDSTGIYEQYF.

This clonotype has just one count. The chain employs TRBV12-3 or TRBV12-4 and TRBJ1-1; D is undetermined. The germline V and J ends were trimmed by 6 bases and 4 bases, with 15 bases remaining between them. The CDR3 consists of 14 residues. DNA for the CDR3: TGTGCCAGCAGCCTAACAAGAAGTGTCACTGAAGCTTTCTTT. Amino acids: CASSLTRSVTEAFF.

This clonotype has just a few counts. The V and J genes are TRBV5-1 and TRBJ2-5, with TRBD2 matching 11 bases. The junction had 19 bases not matched to a gene; V was cut back by 4 bases and J by 2 bases. The CDR3 loop spans 20 amino acids. Germline CDR1 and CDR2: SGHRS and YFSETQ. The CDR3 nucleotides read TGCGCCAGCAGCCTACCACTAGCGGGAGCTTCTTTGCAATTTCAAGAGACCCAGTACTTC. Translation: CASSLPLAGASLQFQETQYF.

V usage is TRBV20-1 and J usage is TRBJ2-3, with D unclear. V gave up 2 bases and J gave up 4 bases, with 7 bases separating them. This CDR3 spans 12 amino acids. Per germline, CDR1 DFQATT and CDR2 SNEGSKA (reference sequence). The CDR3 sequence is CSARNPADTQYF. The CDR3 coding sequence is TGCAGTGCTAGAAATCCCGCAGATACGCAGTATTTT.

DNA for the CDR3: TGTGCCAGCAGTTACCCGACAGTGAGACTTGGCATGAACACTGAAGCTTTCTTT. This encodes CASSYPTVRLGMNTEAFF. V and J are TRBV6-5 and TRBJ1-1; D may be TRBD1 (5 bases). This CDR3 has 18 residues. Trimming pared 2 bases from V and 0 bases from J, leaving 19 bases between. CDR1 is MNHEY and CDR2 is SVGAGI in the germline V gene.

The V and J genes are TRBV12-3 or TRBV12-4 and TRBJ2-7, with unresolved D. V gave up 8 bases and J gave up 10 bases, with 24 bases separating them. CDR3 length: 14 residues. The CDR3 region has the DNA TGTGCCAGCGGATGGAACGGACGCCAAGAGGCCCAGTACTTC. It encodes CASGWNGRQEAQYF.

J is TRBJ2-1 and V is TRBV7-2; the match to TRBD2 covers 10 bases. The trim removed 2 bases at V and 5 bases at J, leaving 18 bases unmatched. Germline CDR1 is SGHTA and CDR2 is FQGNSA. This CDR3 is built from 20 residues. CDR3 sequence (DNA): TGTGCCAGCAGCTTAAAAGTAGGGTTCACTAGCGGGGCGAACAACAATGAGCAGTTCTTC. Protein sequence: CASSLKVGFTSGANNNEQFF.

The chain uses TRBV20-1 and TRBJ2-7, with D possibly TRBD2 on 6 matching bases. The germline CDR1 and CDR2 sequences are DFQATT and SNEGSKA (reference sequence). Trimming stripped 3 bases from V and 9 bases from J, with 15 bases between. The CDR3 has 12 amino acids. The DNA of the CDR3 is TGCAGTGCTAGGCAAACTAGCACGGGGCAGTACTTC. Protein sequence: CSARQTSTGQYF.

Only one count was recorded for this clonotype. It is likely a read error, because the conserved phenylalanine at the end of the CDR3 is missing. The chain uses TRBV20-1 and TRBJ2-7; D might be TRBD2 (6 bases). This CDR3 spans 15 amino acids. The germline CDR1 and CDR2 sequences are DFQATT and SNEGSKA (reference sequence). V gave up 0 bases and J gave up 2 bases, with 14 bases separating them. DNA for the CDR3: TGCAGTGCTAGAGATGTGCAGCGGGCAACCTACGAGCAGTACTTG. It codes for CSARDVQRATYEQYL.

This clonotype was detected a few times. The chain combines TRBV6-5 with TRBJ2-1; unclear D gene. This CDR3 contains 15 residues. CDR1 and CDR2 (germline): MNHEY, SVGAGI. The ends were cut back, 1 base at V and 5 bases at J, with 12 bases in the middle. This CDR3 is CASSYFGPGDNEQFF. As DNA, the CDR3 is TGTGCCAGCAGTTACTTCGGTCCAGGAGACAATGAGCAGTTCTTC.

The rearrangement joins TRBV12-3 or TRBV12-4 to TRBJ2-3, with 12 bases aligning to TRBD2. V gave up 6 bases and J gave up 5 bases; unmatched junction bases: 6. The CDR3 consists of 15 residues. The CDR3 spells CASRLAGGLRDTQYF. The CDR3 DNA is TGTGCCAGCAGGCTAGCGGGGGGGCTGCGAGATACGCAGTATTTT.

The V call is TRBV12-3 or TRBV12-4, the J call TRBJ2-3; D remains ambiguous. The V end lost 8 bases, the J end lost 2 bases, and 11 bases lay between the germline ends. The CDR3 totals 13 residues. The DNA of the CDR3 is TGTGCCAGCTGCACTTATGTCACAGATACGCAGTATTTT. It translates to CASCTYVTDTQYF.

This clonotype appeared a single time. The chain is built from TRBV7-2 and TRBJ1-2; TRBD1 matches 8 bases. CDR1 is SGHTA and CDR2 is FQGNSA in the germline V gene. V gave up 6 bases and J gave up 8 bases; unmatched junction bases: 8. The CDR3 length is 13 residues. The CDR3 protein is CASSYQDREGYTF. CDR3 bases: TGTGCCAGCAGTTACCAGGACAGGGAAGGCTACACCTTC.

This clonotype was detected many times. The CDR3 protein is CSARLVGYNEQFF. CDR3 in DNA: TGCAGCGCCAGACTAGTGGGATACAATGAGCAGTTCTTC. V gene TRBV29-1 combines with J gene TRBJ2-1; TRBD2 is a possible D gene (6 bases). Trimming removed 7 bases at V and 4 bases at J, with 14 bases between. CDR1 is SQVTM and CDR2 is ANQGSEA in the germline V gene. The CDR3 length is 13 residues.

In this sample, this clonotype turned up a few times. This chain joins TRBV4-1 and TRBJ1-2; 12 bases are shared with TRBD1. Trimming at V came to 0 bases and at J to 2 bases, leaving 4 bases not matched to a gene. Germline assignment: CDR1 MGHRA and CDR2 YSYEKL. This CDR3 is built from 17 residues. CDR3 nucleotide sequence: TGCGCCAGCAGCCAAGATTGGGGGACAGGGGGCAACTATGGCTACACCTTC. Translation gives CASSQDWGTGGNYGYTF.

This chain links TRBV27 with TRBJ2-1, with a weak D call TRBD2 (6 bases). The CDR3 has 13 residues. Trimming removed 4 bases from V and 8 bases from J, with 12 bases in between. Germline V CDR1 and CDR2: MNHEY, SMNVEV (reference sequence). CDR3: CASSSRRGYEQFF. The CDR3 bases are TGTGCCAGCAGTTCTAGGAGGGGCTATGAGCAGTTCTTC.

V gene TRBV6-6 combines with J gene TRBJ2-7; weak D call: TRBD2 (5 bases). CDR1 is MNHNY, CDR2 SVGAGI, per germline (reference sequence). V was pared by 5 bases and J by 2 bases, with 13 bases between. This CDR3 has 14 residues. The CDR3 sequence is CASSPPDSTYEQYF. CDR3 bases: TGTGCCAGCAGTCCCCCGGACTCTACCTACGAGCAGTACTTC.

This clonotype was found a few times. V usage is TRBV3-1 and J usage is TRBJ2-6; D gene uncertain. The CDR3 totals 19 residues. Looked up from germline, CDR1 is LGHDT and CDR2 is YNNKEL (reference sequence). V was cut by 0 bases and J by 1 base, with 16 bases left in between. CDR3 DNA: TGTGCCAGCAGCCAAGATAAATTGAAACTGTCGTCTGGGGCCAACGTCCTGACTTTC. This codes for CASSQDKLKLSSGANVLTF.

This rearrangement joins TRBV4-2 to TRBJ1-4; no clear D gene. V lost 1 base and J 0 bases, leaving 9 bases between the germline ends. In germline, CDR1 is LGHNA, CDR2 YNFKEQ. This CDR3 contains 16 residues. CDR3 sequence reads: CASSQGRRATNEKLFF. As DNA, the CDR3 is TGTGCCAGCAGCCAAGGCAGACGGGCAACTAATGAAAAACTGTTTTTT.

This clonotype was seen a handful of times. The CDR3 coding sequence is TGCAGTGCTAGACAACCCCGAGGGTCAGGGCAACCGAACACTGAAGCTTTCTTT. Translating it yields CSARQPRGSGQPNTEAFF. This chain connects TRBV20-1 to TRBJ1-1; D perhaps matches TRBD1 (5 bases). From germline, CDR1 is DFQATT and CDR2 SNEGSKA (reference sequence). The V and J ends lost 2 bases and 1 base respectively, with 23 bases between them. The CDR3 loop spans 18 amino acids.

This chain links TRBV10-1 with TRBJ2-7; D is undetermined. Germline CDR1 reads WNHNN; CDR2 reads SYGVQD (reference sequence). V lost 0 bases and J lost 2, with 8 bases in between. This CDR3 contains 14 residues. CDR3 amino acids: CASSESGVTYEQYF. The CDR3 DNA is TGCGCCAGCAGTGAGTCTGGCGTGACCTACGAGCAGTACTTC.

The rearrangement uses TRBV18 and TRBJ2-2, with a weak D call TRBD2 (5 bases). The CDR3 has 14 residues. Germline V CDR1 and CDR2: KGHSH, LQKENI. Trimming cost V 6 bases and J 4 bases, with 12 bases left between them. As DNA, the CDR3 is TGTGCCAGCTCGCAGGACTCATCCACCGGGGAGCTGTTTTTT. Translated: CASSQDSSTGELFF.

The V gene is TRBV24-1, the J gene TRBJ2-3; 7 bases are shared with TRBD2. Looked up from germline, CDR1 is KGHDR and CDR2 is SFDVKD. V lost 5 bases, J lost 6 bases, and 7 bases stayed unmatched. This CDR3 is built from 14 residues. The CDR3: CATSGGRAGDTQYF. CDR3 DNA: TGTGCCACCAGTGGGGGGAGGGCCGGCGATACGCAGTATTTT.